This T cell receptor (beta chain) was obtained from a study of PD-1 blockade in classical Hodgkin lymphoma. Study-level points and caveats: Reported findings placed baseline TCR diversity lower in newly diagnosed patients (compared with healthy donors). Exclusion was applied to patients who started nivolumab under 1 year after ASCT. It was among complete responders that baseline diversity resembled that of newly diagnosed patients. Significant TCR diversity gains by C4D1 occurred in CD4+ but not CD8+ cells.

Sequencing was performed with immunoSEQ multiplex PCR; in TCRdb, only in-frame clones are kept and a portion is missing. The sample records 50,000 or so clones, approximately 90% being singletons. Of note for this clone: Its antigen is unknown.

Each patient experienced a relapse that followed autologous stem cell transplantation, and brentuximab vedotin exposure varied. The CDR3 loop spans 12 amino acids. V was trimmed by 0 bases and J by 13 bases, leaving 12 bases between them. Germline assignment: CDR1 SGHDT and CDR2 YYEEEE. This clonotype was sampled from a human donor with classical Hodgkin lymphoma. The genes are TRBV5-6 and TRBJ2-3; D is unclear. Sequences were derived from peripheral blood mononuclear cells (PBMCs), sampled before the second cycle of nivolumab. This CDR3 reads CASSLEAWLKYF. The CDR3 coding sequence is TGTGCCAGCAGCTTGGAGGCTTGGCTTAAGTATTTT.